These 16 T cell receptor beta chains were all obtained from the same sample, sequenced in a study of cytomegalovirus exposure and HLA in healthy donors. PCR amplification relied on 60 Vbeta primers (plus 13 Jbeta primers). Repertoires were generated with immunoSEQ multiplex PCR, while TCRdb's copy carries only in-frame clones and drops some. The table records 100,000 or so clones, 84% of them present only once. Sequencing was performed on PBMCs. These receptors came from a woman in her late teens or twenties in good health and CMV-seronegative.

The chain carries TRBV5-5 and TRBJ1-2; 10 bases line up with TRBD1. The CDR3 extends over 15 amino acids. Germline CDR1 reads SGHKS; CDR2 reads YYEKEE (reference sequence). J gave up 8 bases and V 0 bases, and 7 bases lay outside the gene matches. The CDR3 protein is CASSLVIGTGEGYTF. The CDR3 coding sequence is TGTGCCAGCAGCTTGGTAATAGGGACAGGGGAGGGCTACACCTTC.

This chain connects TRBV28 to TRBJ1-5, with D perhaps matching TRBD1 (6 bases). The germline gives CDR1 MDHEN, CDR2 SYDVKM. The CDR3 loop spans 15 amino acids. Trimming took off 9 bases at V and 3 bases at J, with 18 bases between the two ends. The CDR3 nucleotides are TGTGCCAGTACGGGGCAGGGGAGGGTCAATCAGCCCCAGCATTTT. Its translation: CASTGQGRVNQPQHF.

V usage is TRBV5-1 and J usage is TRBJ2-7; the D gene is possibly TRBD1 (7 bases). The CDR3 sequence is 18 residues long. The V end was cut by 3 bases, the J end by 1 base, with 23 bases between. Germline values: CDR1 SGHRS, CDR2 YFSETQ. CDR3 DNA sequence: TGCGCCAGCAGCTCCGGGCTACGGACAGGAGGGCCATCCTACGAGCAGTACTTC. This codes for CASSSGLRTGGPSYEQYF. The full variable domain, rest sourced from reference TRBV5-1 and TRBJ2-7, is KAGVTQTPRYLIKTRGQQVTLSCSPISGHRSVSWYQQTPGQGLQFLFEYFSETQRNKGNFPGRFSGRQFSNSRSEMNVSTLELGDSALYLCASSSGLRTGGPSYEQYFGPGTRLTVT.

The CDR3 DNA follows: TGTGCCAGCAGTACACTAGCGGCCCCCTACGAGCAGTACTTC. Protein product: CASSTLAAPYEQYF. This chain links TRBV6-6 with TRBJ2-7; 8 bases are shared with TRBD2. The J segment lost 2 bases and the V segment lost 5 bases, leaving 5 bases of the junction unmatched. In germline, CDR1 is MNHNY, CDR2 SVGAGI (reference sequence). This CDR3 contains 14 residues.

This chain uses TRBV28 with TRBJ1-3, with a tentative D call TRBD1 (6 bases). Trimming shortened V by 4 bases and J by 4 bases, and 20 bases separated the two germline ends. This CDR3 is 17 amino acids long. The germline gives CDR1 MDHEN, CDR2 SYDVKM. CDR3 in amino acids: CASSSSPQGLTGNTIYF. The DNA for the CDR3 is TGTGCCAGCAGTTCCTCCCCCCAGGGGCTGACGGGAAACACCATATATTTT.

The V call is TRBV7-3, the J call TRBJ1-1, with TRBD1 matching 8 bases. V lost 5 bases to trimming and J lost 5 bases; unmatched junction nucleotides: 4. The germline V gene has CDR1 SGHTA and CDR2 FQGTGA. CDR3 size: 13 residues. CDR3 sequence (DNA): TGTGCCAGCAGCCGAGACAGGGGAACTGAAGCTTTCTTT. This codes for CASSRDRGTEAFF.

This clone came up once. V and J are TRBV6-5 and TRBJ1-1; TRBD1 matches at 8 bases. Germline CDR1 MNHEY, CDR2 SVGAGI. J gave up 4 bases and V 6 bases, and 7 bases lay outside the gene matches. The CDR3 length is 14 residues. Written as DNA, the CDR3 is TGTGCCAGCAGCCCAGGACAGGGATCCACTGAAGCTTTCTTT. Translated, it gives CASSPGQGSTEAFF.

V gene TRBV29-1 combines with J gene TRBJ1-1; D might be TRBD1 (5 bases). The CDR3 is 15 residues long. Germline CDR1 is SQVTM and CDR2 is ANQGSEA. V lost 7 bases, J lost 0 bases, and 18 bases lay in between. The CDR3 sequence is CSALERTNMNTEAFF. In DNA, the CDR3 is TGCAGCGCCCTCGAGAGGACAAACATGAACACTGAAGCTTTCTTT.

J is TRBJ2-1 and V is TRBV19; D is uncertain. Per germline, CDR1 LNHDA and CDR2 SQIVND (reference sequence). The CDR3 is 16 amino acids. The V end was cut by 0 bases, the J end by 4 bases, with 13 bases between. The CDR3 DNA sequence: TGTGCCAGTAGTATAGAACCCACAACGCCATACAATGAGCAGTTCTTC. The encoded protein is CASSIEPTTPYNEQFF.

The chain couples TRBV4-3 to TRBJ1-1; D may be TRBD1 (5 bases). Germline V gene lookup returns CDR1 LGHNA and CDR2 YSLEER. This CDR3 is built from 16 residues. V was cut by 0 bases and J by 0 bases, with 11 bases left in between. The CDR3 DNA is TGCGCCAGCAGCCAAGATGGGGAGGGGTTGAACACTGAAGCTTTCTTT. Translation gives CASSQDGEGLNTEAFF.

The chain links TRBV28 to TRBJ2-5; 12 nucleotides match TRBD2. The CDR3 has 16 amino acids. J lost 5 bases, V lost 3 bases, and 7 bases had no gene match. Germline CDR1 MDHEN, CDR2 SYDVKM. The CDR3 protein is CASSFTLAGGVETQYF. CDR3 DNA sequence: TGTGCCAGCAGTTTCACTCTAGCGGGGGGGGTCGAGACCCAGTACTTC.

This chain joins TRBV18 and TRBJ2-5; TRBD1 matches 7 bases. V lost 0 bases to trimming and J lost 2 bases; unmatched junction nucleotides: 0. Germline CDR1 reads KGHSH; CDR2 reads LQKENI. The CDR3 consists of 14 residues. The CDR3 DNA reads as TGTGCCAGCTCACCACCGGGACAGCAAGAGACCCAGTACTTC. Translation gives CASSPPGQQETQYF.

CDR3 in amino acids: CASSTRTGSAFF. The CDR3 DNA is TGTGCCAGCAGTACAAGGACAGGCTCGGCTTTCTTT. The V call is TRBV28, the J call TRBJ1-1; 7 positions match TRBD1. Germline-derived CDR1 and CDR2 are MDHEN and SYDVKM. The CDR3 totals 12 residues. Losses at the gene ends were 5 bases for V and 11 bases for J; bases not matched to a gene: 8.

The genes are TRBV4-1 and TRBJ2-5, with a possible D match to TRBD2 (6 bases). Germline assignment: CDR1 MGHRA and CDR2 YSYEKL. Trimming took off 3 bases at V and 1 base at J, with 12 bases between the two ends. This CDR3 has 15 amino acids. CDR3 sequence reads: CASSQSGTRQETQYF. The CDR3 bases are TGCGCCAGCAGCCAGTCCGGGACTCGCCAAGAGACCCAGTACTTC.

V gene TRBV11-2 combines with J gene TRBJ1-2; the match to TRBD1 covers 10 bases. The CDR3 spans 16 residues. V trimming: 0 bases; J trimming: 5 bases; junction bases outside the gene matches: 6. The germline V gene encodes CDR1 SGHAT and CDR2 FQNNGV. CDR3 in DNA: TGTGCCAGCAGCTTAGAGGCCCGGACAGGGGGGTATGGCTACACCTTC. This gives the protein CASSLEARTGGYGYTF. The variable domain in full, completed from reference TRBV11-2 and TRBJ1-2, reads EAGVAQSPRYKIIEKRQSVAFWCNPISGHATLYWYQQILGQGPKLLIQFQNNGVVDDSQLPKDRFSAERLKGVDSTLKIQPAKLEDSAVYLCASSLEARTGGYGYTFGSGTRLTVV.

The chain is built from TRBV10-3 and TRBJ2-1; D perhaps matches TRBD1 (5 bases). The V end was cut by 8 bases, the J end by 8 bases, with 22 bases between. The CDR3 is 15 residues long. Germline V gene sequence: CDR1 ENHRY, CDR2 SYGVKD. The CDR3 region has the DNA TGTGCCATCGGGTATAGGACAACCCCCGGCGATGAGCAGTTCTTC. Its protein product is CAIGYRTTPGDEQFF.